The 7 T cell receptor beta chains presented below share a single source sample, sequenced in a study of blood T cell repertoires in COVID-19. Repertoires were generated with immunoSEQ multiplex PCR, while TCRdb's copy carries only in-frame clones and drops some. The top ten hold roughly 6% of the sample, which has 200,000 or so clones, roughly 88% seen once. The specimen was peripheral blood. These receptors all stem from a woman aged 40-49 years who had recovered from COVID-19.

This sequence joins TRBV5-4 and TRBJ1-2; D remains ambiguous. Germline lookup yields CDR1 SGHNT and CDR2 YYREEE (reference sequence). V was cut by 0 bases and J by 2 bases, with 8 bases left in between. This CDR3 contains 14 residues. As DNA, the CDR3 is TGTGCCAGCAGCTTGGGGGCTGAAAACTATGGCTACACCTTC. This encodes CASSLGAENYGYTF.

The chain employs TRBV5-8 and TRBJ2-7, with a possible D match to TRBD2 (7 bases). Trimming removed 4 bases at V and 1 base at J, with 18 bases between. There are 16 residues in the CDR3. In germline, CDR1 is SGHTS, CDR2 YDEGEE. CDR3 amino acids: CASSHPGGHLSYEQYF. The DNA for the CDR3 is TGTGCCAGCAGCCATCCGGGGGGACACCTATCCTACGAGCAGTACTTC.

V is TRBV11-3 and J is TRBJ2-1, with D possibly being TRBD2 (6 bases). Germline values: CDR1 SGHNT, CDR2 YENEEA. Between the trimmed V and J ends, which lost 0 bases and 1 base, there was a span of 7 bases. This CDR3 is built from 15 residues. This CDR3 reads CASSLDAGSYNEQFF. CDR3 nucleotides: TGTGCCAGCAGCTTAGATGCGGGATCCTACAATGAGCAGTTCTTC.

The rearrangement uses TRBV6-2 or TRBV6-3 and TRBJ2-7, with TRBD1 identical over 7 bases. The germline CDR1 and CDR2 sequences are MNHEY and SVGEGT. V was pared by 0 bases and J by 3 bases, with 5 bases of the junction left unmatched. The CDR3 contains 15 residues. The CDR3 coding sequence is TGTGCCAGCAGTTACTCGCAGGGACAGATCTACGAGCAGTACTTC. It codes for CASSYSQGQIYEQYF.

This clone was picked up one time. This chain connects TRBV5-1 to TRBJ2-2; 9 bases agree with TRBD2. Germline V gene data show CDR1 as SGHRS and CDR2 as YFSETQ. The V and J ends lost 4 bases and 0 bases, in that order; junction bases with no gene match: 7. The CDR3 contains 17 residues. Here the CDR3 DNA reads TGCGCCAGCAGCCCTGGTCGGACTAGCGCGAACACCGGGGAGCTGTTTTTT. This codes for CASSPGRTSANTGELFF. Full variable domain (rest looked up from reference TRBV5-1 and TRBJ2-2): KAGVTQTPRYLIKTRGQQVTLSCSPISGHRSVSWYQQTPGQGLQFLFEYFSETQRNKGNFPGRFSGRQFSNSRSEMNVSTLELGDSALYLCASSPGRTSANTGELFFGEGSRLTVL.

The J gene is TRBJ2-6, the V gene TRBV9; the match to TRBD1 covers 7 bases. Germline V gene data show CDR1 as SGDLS and CDR2 as YYNGEE. This CDR3 has 16 amino acids. Trimming removed 4 bases from V and 4 bases from J; junction bases left unmatched: 8. The DNA of the CDR3 is TGTGCCAGCAGCATCCGGACAGGAGCAGGGGCCAACGTCCTGACTTTC. Its translation is CASSIRTGAGANVLTF.

CDR3 coding DNA: TGTGCCAGCAGCACACCCCTCACAGGGACGAATGAGCAGTTCTTC. Translating gives CASSTPLTGTNEQFF. The chain combines TRBV7-9 with TRBJ2-1; weak D call: TRBD1 (6 bases). The length of the CDR3 is 15 residues. The ends were cut back, 5 bases at V and 7 bases at J, with 18 bases in the middle. Looked up from germline, CDR1 is SEHNR and CDR2 is FQNEAQ (reference sequence).